This T cell receptor (beta chain) was observed in a study of shared clonotypes between healthy human individuals. Study conclusions and caveats: Clonotype sharing among donors was expected to depend on sequencing depth.

This clone has a handful of counts. The antigen is undetermined. Running of the assay took place at deep level. Each unsorted PBMC replicate got 300 ng genomic DNA, roughly 29,000 genomes. Method: immunoSEQ multiplex PCR; TCRdb's copy keeps in-frame clones and lacks some. The sample holds about half a million clones, about 85% seen once. V lost 6 bases and J lost 4, with 12 bases in between. CDR3 length: 13 residues. Germline CDR1 and CDR2: MNHNY and SVGAGI (reference sequence). The receptor's source is a woman in her thirties or forties in good health. Some clones in this sample may be carry-over from other donors' samples. The chain carries TRBV6-6 and TRBJ1-2, with D tentatively TRBD1 (5 bases). Sequenced sample: PBMCs. The CDR3 bases are TGTGCCAGCAGATACGAGGGGTTCTATGGCTACACCTTC. Protein sequence: CASRYEGFYGYTF.